These T cell receptor beta chains were read from a single sample in a study of blood T cell repertoires in COVID-19. Some clones are missing from TCRdb's copy, which holds only in-frame ones; the method was immunoSEQ multiplex PCR. In the table there are more than 140,000 clones, about 91% of which are singletons. The sample comprised peripheral blood. The source of these receptors is a woman aged 55-69 years with acute or convalescent COVID-19. Each CDR3 is given with its conserved first and last residue. The D gene is left open where the match is weak. Clone size is given for some rows only: seen once, a few or many times, or a class if the clone is expanded.

TRBV7-3,TRBJ1-1,NA,TRBD1,TGTGCCAGCAGCCCAGCCGGACAGGGGGTCCACACTGAAGCTTTCTTT,CASSPAGQGVHTEAFF
TRBV6-2/TRBV6-3,TRBJ1-2,NA,NA,TGTGCCAGCAGTTACCCAAGAAGTATGGCTGGCTACACCTTC,CASSYPRSMAGYTF
TRBV7-2,TRBJ2-3,once,TRBD1,TGTGCCAGCAGCTTAGGGACAGGGGCATATACGCAGTATTTT,CASSLGTGAYTQYF
TRBV7-2,TRBJ1-2,NA,TRBD1,TGTGCCAGCAGCCCTCGACAGGGGGATGGCTACACCTTC,CASSPRQGDGYTF
TRBV30,TRBJ1-1,NA,TRBD1,TGTGCCTGGATCGAACAGGGGAGCACTGAAGCTTTCTTT,CAWIEQGSTEAFF
TRBV6-1,TRBJ1-4,NA,NA,TGTGCCAGCAGTGAATTCGGCAGGGGAGGGGAAAAACTGTTTTTT,CASSEFGRGGEKLFF
TRBV6-6,TRBJ2-3,NA,TRBD2,TGTGCCAGCAGCACCGGGACTAGGAAGGATACGCAGTATTTT,CASSTGTRKDTQYF
TRBV7-3,TRBJ2-1,NA,TRBD1,TGTGCCAGCAGCTTAACTATGACAGGGTCAGGCAATGAGCAGTTCTTC,CASSLTMTGSGNEQFF
TRBV7-2,TRBJ1-3,NA,NA,TGTGCCAGCAGTTTGGACAGTTACTCTGGAAACACCATATATTTT,CASSLDSYSGNTIYF
TRBV4-1,TRBJ1-3,NA,NA,TGCGCCAGCAGCCACCCTGGGAGCCCTGGAAACACCATATATTTT,CASSHPGSPGNTIYF
TRBV6-5,TRBJ2-5,NA,TRBD1,TGTGCCAGCAGTTACTCTAACAGGGGGCAAGGAGAGACCCAGTACTTC,CASSYSNRGQGETQYF
TRBV19,TRBJ2-1,NA,TRBD2,TGTGCCAGTAGTATAAGGGCCCAAGGACTAGCGGGGGGTTACAATGAGCAGTTCTTC,CASSIRAQGLAGGYNEQFF
TRBV5-1,TRBJ2-2,NA,TRBD2,TGCGCCAGCAGCTCCCGGACTAGCGGGGTGAGCACCGGGGAGCTGTTTTTT,CASSSRTSGVSTGELFF
TRBV7-2,TRBJ1-1,once,NA,TGTGCCAGCAGCCAGCCCAGGGAAGACACTGAAGCTTTCTTT,CASSQPREDTEAFF
TRBV3-1/TRBV3-2,TRBJ2-1,NA,NA,TGTGCCAGCAGCCAAGTCCGTCAGCGGCGGAGCGCTTACAATGAGCAGTTCTTC,CASSQVRQRRSAYNEQFF
TRBV11-2,TRBJ2-5,NA,TRBD2,TGTGCCAGCAGCTCTGGTGGTGCGGGGGGTGAGACCCAGTACTTC,CASSSGGAGGETQYF
TRBV6-6,TRBJ2-1,NA,TRBD2,TGTGCCAGCAGTTACTCGCTGGCGGGGGGGCCCTTTGAGCAGTTCTTC,CASSYSLAGGPFEQFF
TRBV9,TRBJ1-6,NA,NA,TGTGCCAGCAGCCCTCAAGTTTTGAGCTCCTATAATTCACCCCTCCACTTT,CASSPQVLSSYNSPLHF
TRBV5-6,TRBJ1-1,NA,NA,TGTGCCAGCAGCTTGGCACAGGTTGCGAACACTGAAGCTTTCTTT,CASSLAQVANTEAFF
TRBV6-5,TRBJ1-5,NA,NA,TGTGCCAGTGGCGGTGAGAATGGCAATCAGCCCCAGCATTTT,CASGGENGNQPQHF
TRBV3-1/TRBV3-2,TRBJ2-3,NA,TRBD2,TGTGCCAGCAGCCAAGAACTAGCGGACACAGATACGCAGTATTTT,CASSQELADTDTQYF
TRBV28,TRBJ1-4,once,TRBD1,TGTGCCAGCAGCTCGACAGGGGGCGCTGACGAAAAACTGTTTTTT,CASSSTGGADEKLFF
TRBV19,TRBJ1-3,few,TRBD1,TGTGCCAGTACCCCTGGACAGGGTGGAAACACCATATATTTT,CASTPGQGGNTIYF
TRBV5-4,TRBJ1-2,NA,NA,TGTGCCAGCAGCTTGGTACAGGGCATAGGTGGCTACACCTTC,CASSLVQGIGGYTF
TRBV2,TRBJ1-1,NA,TRBD1,TGTGCCAGCAGACCCGACAGGGTAGGGACTGAAGCTTTCTTT,CASRPDRVGTEAFF
TRBV6-6,TRBJ2-3,NA,TRBD2,TGTGCCAGCAGCCCCCAGGGTAGCGGGAATACGCAGTATTTT,CASSPQGSGNTQYF
TRBV6-5,TRBJ2-7,NA,NA,TGTGCCAGCAGTTCACCTAGACAGGAATGGAGCGAGCAGTACTTC,CASSSPRQEWSEQYF
TRBV27,TRBJ1-1,NA,NA,TGTGCCAGCAGTTTATCGAGCCAGGGATGGACTGAAGCTTTCTTT,CASSLSSQGWTEAFF
TRBV18,TRBJ2-3,NA,NA,TGTGCCAGCTCACCTCCGGAGAATACGCAGTATTTT,CASSPPENTQYF
TRBV6-4,TRBJ1-2,NA,TRBD1,TGTGCCAGCAGTGAATCCCGGGACAGGGGAAATGGCTACACCTTC,CASSESRDRGNGYTF
TRBV5-5,TRBJ1-4,NA,TRBD1,TGTGCCAGCAGCTTGCCCCAGGGACAGGGGGCGAGGGATGAAAAACTGTTTTTT,CASSLPQGQGARDEKLFF
TRBV6-6,TRBJ1-2,NA,NA,TGTGCCGGAGGCGGGTCCTTCTATGGCTACACCTTC,CAGGGSFYGYTF
TRBV6-5,TRBJ2-2,NA,NA,TGTGCCAGCAGTTTCCGGGACACCTCGAACACCGGGGAGCTGTTTTTT,CASSFRDTSNTGELFF
TRBV19,TRBJ1-5,few,TRBD1,TGTGCCATCGAAGGGGGCGCGAATCAGCCCCAGCATTTT,CAIEGGANQPQHF
TRBV11-2,TRBJ2-7,NA,TRBD1,TGTGCCAGCAGCCCGCCAAGACAGGGGGCCGAGCAGTACTTC,CASSPPRQGAEQYF
TRBV18,TRBJ2-1,NA,NA,TGTGCCAGCTCACCACGCAGGGAAAACAATGAGCAGTTCTTC,CASSPRRENNEQFF
TRBV28,TRBJ1-2,NA,NA,TGTGCCAGCAGGCTACAGGGTGGTGGCTATGGCTACACCTTC,CASRLQGGGYGYTF
TRBV7-2,TRBJ1-5,NA,TRBD1,TGTGCCAGCAGCTTGGGCAGGGGGAGTTATCAGCCCCAGCATTTT,CASSLGRGSYQPQHF
TRBV5-1,TRBJ2-3,NA,TRBD1,TGCGCCAGCAGCCAGGGACAGGGCGGAGATACGCAGTATTTT,CASSQGQGGDTQYF
TRBV5-1,TRBJ1-2,NA,TRBD1,TGCGCCAGCAGACTGGACAGGGTGGGTCATGGCTACACCTTC,CASRLDRVGHGYTF